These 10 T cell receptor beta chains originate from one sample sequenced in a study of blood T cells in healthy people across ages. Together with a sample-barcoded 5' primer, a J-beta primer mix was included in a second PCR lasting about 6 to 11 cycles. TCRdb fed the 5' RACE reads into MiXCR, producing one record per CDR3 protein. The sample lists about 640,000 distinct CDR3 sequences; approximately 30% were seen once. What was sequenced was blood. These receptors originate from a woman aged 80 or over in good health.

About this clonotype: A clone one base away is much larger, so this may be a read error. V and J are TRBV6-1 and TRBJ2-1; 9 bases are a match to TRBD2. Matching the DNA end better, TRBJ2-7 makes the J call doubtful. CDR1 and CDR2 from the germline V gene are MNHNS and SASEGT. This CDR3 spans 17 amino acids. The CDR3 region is CASSGGFMSGGYNEQYF. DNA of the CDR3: TGTGCCAGCAGTGGGGGCTTTATGAGCGGGGGGTACAATGAGCAGTACTTC.

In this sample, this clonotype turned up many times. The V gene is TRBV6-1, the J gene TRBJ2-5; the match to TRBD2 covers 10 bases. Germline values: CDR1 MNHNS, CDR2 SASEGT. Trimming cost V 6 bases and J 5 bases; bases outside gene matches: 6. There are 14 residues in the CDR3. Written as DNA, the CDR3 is TGTGCCAGCAGATCAGCGGGGGGGCTTGAGACCCAGTACTTC. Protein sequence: CASRSAGGLETQYF.

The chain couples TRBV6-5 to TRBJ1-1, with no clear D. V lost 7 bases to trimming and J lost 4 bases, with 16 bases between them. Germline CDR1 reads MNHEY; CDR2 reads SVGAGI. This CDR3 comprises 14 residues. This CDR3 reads CASTPNQRVTEAFF. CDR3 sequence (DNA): TGTGCCAGCACACCCAACCAAAGGGTCACTGAAGCTTTCTTT.

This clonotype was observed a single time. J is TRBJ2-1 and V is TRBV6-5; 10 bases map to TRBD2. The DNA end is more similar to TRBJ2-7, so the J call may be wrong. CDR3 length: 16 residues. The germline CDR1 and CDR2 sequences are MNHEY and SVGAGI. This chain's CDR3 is CASSRAGGHSYNEQYF. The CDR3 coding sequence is TGTGCCAGCAGTCGAGCGGGGGGGCACTCCTACAATGAGCAGTACTTC.

CDR3 bases: TGTGCCAGCAGTTTTTCTCCGGGACACCGAAATTCACCCCTCCACTTT. Translation gives CASSFSPGHRNSPLHF. The chain has TRBV12-3 or TRBV12-4 and TRBJ1-6; TRBD1 might be the D (6 bases). The CDR3 length is 16 residues. V was pared by 3 bases and J by 7 bases, with 16 bases between.

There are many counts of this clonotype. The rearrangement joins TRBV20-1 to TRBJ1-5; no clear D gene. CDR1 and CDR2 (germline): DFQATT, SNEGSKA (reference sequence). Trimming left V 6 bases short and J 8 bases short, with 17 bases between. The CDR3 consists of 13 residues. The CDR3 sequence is CSAWVSQAEPQHF. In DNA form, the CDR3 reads TGCAGTGCCTGGGTCTCCCAAGCGGAGCCCCAGCATTTT.

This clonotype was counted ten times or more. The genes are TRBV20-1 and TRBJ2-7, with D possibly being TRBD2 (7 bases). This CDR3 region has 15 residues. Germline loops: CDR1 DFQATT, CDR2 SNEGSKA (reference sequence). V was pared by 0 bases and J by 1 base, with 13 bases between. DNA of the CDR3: TGCAGTGCTAGAGACGGCGGGGGCGCTTCCTACGAGCAGTACTTC. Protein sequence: CSARDGGGASYEQYF.

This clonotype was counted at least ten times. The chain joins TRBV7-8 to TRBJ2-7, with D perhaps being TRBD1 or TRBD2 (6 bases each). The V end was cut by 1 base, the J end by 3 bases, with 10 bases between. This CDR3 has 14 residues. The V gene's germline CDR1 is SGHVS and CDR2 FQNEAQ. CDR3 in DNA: TGTGCCAGCAGCTTAGGGGGGGCAGGCTACGAGCAGTACTTC. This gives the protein CASSLGGAGYEQYF.

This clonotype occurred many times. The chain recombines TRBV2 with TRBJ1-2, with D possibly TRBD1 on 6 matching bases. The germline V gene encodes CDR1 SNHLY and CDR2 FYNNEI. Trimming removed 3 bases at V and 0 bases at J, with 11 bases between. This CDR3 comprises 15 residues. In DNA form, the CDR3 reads TGTGCCAGCAGTGAGAGTGCAGGGGCTAACTATGGCTACACCTTC. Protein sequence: CASSESAGANYGYTF.

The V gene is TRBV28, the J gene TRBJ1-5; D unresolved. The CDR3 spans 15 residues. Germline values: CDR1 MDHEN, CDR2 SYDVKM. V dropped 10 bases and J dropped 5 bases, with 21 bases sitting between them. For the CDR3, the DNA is TGTGCCATCTCTTCCCCTCGGGAGGTAGATCAGCCCCAGCATTTT. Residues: CAISSPREVDQPQHF.